A single sample gave rise to the 19 T cell receptor beta chains below, sequenced in a study of blood T cell repertoires in COVID-19. Only in-frame clones appear in the TCRdb table, and some are missing; sequencing was by immunoSEQ multiplex PCR. The table has 180,000 or so clones, approximately 86% seen once; the top ten hold around 8.2%. What was sequenced was peripheral blood. All receptors derive from a man between 60 and 75 years old with acute or convalescent COVID-19.

This clone was seen only once. Distinct nucleotide sequences in the sample also encode this CDR3. This chain uses TRBV5-1 with TRBJ1-5, with 11 bases that match TRBD1. The V and J ends lost 4 bases and 4 bases, in that order; junction bases with no gene match: 4. CDR3 size: 15 residues. CDR1 and CDR2 from the germline V gene are SGHRS and YFSETQ. The DNA for the CDR3 is TGCGCCAGCAGCCCCGGGACAGGGGGGAATCAGCCCCAGCATTTT. Its protein product is CASSPGTGGNQPQHF.

The gene calls are TRBV9 and TRBJ1-5, with D possibly TRBD1 on 5 matching bases. Germline lookup yields CDR1 SGDLS and CDR2 YYNGEE. V was clipped by 4 bases and J by 0 bases, with 8 bases between them. The CDR3 is 14 amino acids. The CDR3 loop is CASSLTDSNQPQHF. The CDR3 bases are TGTGCCAGCAGCCTGACAGATAGCAATCAGCCCCAGCATTTT. The variable domain in full, completed from reference TRBV9 and TRBJ1-5, reads DSGVTQTPKHLITATGQRVTLRCSPRSGDLSVYWYQQSLDQGLQFLIQYYNGEERAKGNILERFSAQQFPDLHSELNLSSLELGDSALYFCASSLTDSNQPQHFGDGTRLSIL.

This clone was observed a handful of times. This chain links TRBV2 with TRBJ1-4; 7 nucleotides match TRBD1. With 7 bases clipped from V and 8 bases from J, the junction kept 10 bases outside the gene matches. The V gene's germline CDR1 is SNHLY and CDR2 FYNNEI. The CDR3 is 14 residues long. CDR3 loop: CASIDRVIGEKLFF. CDR3 nucleotide sequence: TGTGCCAGCATCGACAGGGTAATTGGGGAAAAACTGTTTTTT.

The chain couples TRBV28 to TRBJ1-5, with a possible D match to TRBD1 (6 bases). The CDR3 runs to 16 residues. The V and J ends lost 1 base and 3 bases respectively, with 13 bases between them. The V gene's germline CDR1 is MDHEN and CDR2 SYDVKM. CDR3 coding DNA: TGTGCCAGCAGTTTATCTGGTGGACAGTTCAATCAGCCCCAGCATTTT. As protein: CASSLSGGQFNQPQHF. Drawing the rest from reference TRBV28 and TRBJ1-5, the complete variable domain is DVKVTQSSRYLVKRTGEKVFLECVQDMDHENMFWYRQDPGLGLRLIYFSYDVKMKEKGDIPEGYSVSREKKERFSLILESASTNQTSMYLCASSLSGGQFNQPQHFGDGTRLSIL.

The genes are TRBV11-3 and TRBJ2-3, with TRBD2 as a possible D gene (6 bases). This CDR3 spans 19 amino acids. Deletions cut 4 bases from V and 9 bases from J, with 32 bases between. The germline CDR1 and CDR2 sequences are SGHNT and YENEEA. CDR3: CASSSGRLVNKQDGTTQYF. The CDR3, as DNA: TGTGCCAGCAGCTCCGGAAGACTAGTAAACAAGCAGGACGGAACAACGCAGTATTTT. The whole variable domain, remainder taken from reference TRBV11-3 and TRBJ2-3, is EAGVVQSPRYKIIEKKQPVAFWCNPISGHNTLYWYLQNLGQGPELLIRYENEEAVDDSQLPKDRFSAERLKGVDSTLKIQPAELGDSAVYLCASSSGRLVNKQDGTTQYFGPGTRLTVL.

The chain is built from TRBV28 and TRBJ1-6; 8 bases match TRBD1. Losses at the gene ends were 4 bases for V and 9 bases for J; bases not matched to a gene: 11. This CDR3 region has 16 residues. Germline V lookup: CDR1 MDHEN, CDR2 SYDVKM. The CDR3 spells CASSWAGQVMLSPLHF. The CDR3 DNA sequence: TGTGCCAGCAGTTGGGCGGGACAGGTGATGCTTTCACCCCTCCACTTT.

This clone was picked up a small number of times. The V call is TRBV5-6, the J call TRBJ2-7; tentative D call: TRBD2 (6 bases). The CDR3 is made up of 13 amino acids. V lost 6 bases, J lost 2 bases, and 12 bases lay in between. The germline gives CDR1 SGHDT, CDR2 YYEEEE. CDR3 region: CASTLSGTYEQYF. The CDR3 DNA reads TGTGCCAGCACCCTTAGCGGAACCTACGAGCAGTACTTC.

V usage is TRBV5-4 and J usage is TRBJ1-2, with unresolved D. Germline CDR1 SGHNT, CDR2 YYREEE (reference sequence). The CDR3 totals 13 residues. V lost 1 base and J lost 8, with 12 bases in between. Here the CDR3 DNA reads TGTGCCAGCAGCTTGTCCTTTAGAGAGGGCTACACCTTC. It codes for CASSLSFREGYTF.

This chain connects TRBV6-5 to TRBJ1-2; no firm D call. This CDR3 is built from 14 residues. The germline V gene encodes CDR1 MNHEY and CDR2 SVGAGI. The V and J ends lost 2 bases and 8 bases respectively, with 15 bases between them. CDR3 nucleotides: TGTGCCAGCAGTTACGTACGGGTACCGTGGGGCTACACCTTC. It translates to CASSYVRVPWGYTF.

J is TRBJ1-2 and V is TRBV28; D is unresolved. The V end lost 6 bases, the J end lost 4 bases, and 12 bases lay between the germline ends. The CDR3 sequence is 13 residues long. From germline, CDR1 is MDHEN and CDR2 SYDVKM. CDR3 region: CASRRESGYGYTF. CDR3 DNA: TGTGCCAGCAGGAGGGAATCGGGCTATGGCTACACCTTC.

The V call is TRBV28, the J call TRBJ2-7; 7 bases align to TRBD2. After removal of 7 bases from V and 5 bases from J, the junction contained 8 bases not matched to a gene. CDR1 is MDHEN and CDR2 is SYDVKM in the germline V gene. This CDR3 has 13 residues. In DNA, the CDR3 is TGTGCCAGCACCGGCGAGCGGGGAGACGAGCAGTACTTC. Protein product: CASTGERGDEQYF.

The chain links TRBV6-1 to TRBJ2-1; 14 bases line up with TRBD2. Germline lookup yields CDR1 MNHNS and CDR2 SASEGT. V lost 4 bases and J lost 8; bases outside the gene matches: 7. CDR3 length: 16 residues. The CDR3 spells CASSGGLAGGLDEQFF. Written as DNA, the CDR3 is TGTGCCAGCAGTGGCGGACTAGCGGGAGGCTTGGATGAGCAGTTCTTC.

The V and J genes are TRBV21-1 and TRBJ2-3; TRBD2, the table's D call, lacks a check against the DNA. TRBV21-1 is noted as a pseudogene. This CDR3 has 21 amino acids. In DNA, the CDR3 is TGTGCCAGCAGCAAAGATCTAAACCGATGGGGGACTAGCGGGGGCAGGGATACGCAGTATTTT. Its protein product is CASSKDLNRWGTSGGRDTQYF.

CDR3 nucleotide sequence: TGTGCCAGCAGTCTCGGGAGTTTATACAATGAGCAGTTCTTC. It encodes CASSLGSLYNEQFF. The V and J genes are TRBV28 and TRBJ2-1; D perhaps matches TRBD2 (6 bases). This CDR3 has 14 amino acids. Trimming cost V 5 bases and J 4 bases, with 12 bases left between them. The V gene's germline CDR1 is MDHEN and CDR2 SYDVKM. Complete variable domain (other parts from reference TRBV28 and TRBJ2-1): DVKVTQSSRYLVKRTGEKVFLECVQDMDHENMFWYRQDPGLGLRLIYFSYDVKMKEKGDIPEGYSVSREKKERFSLILESASTNQTSMYLCASSLGSLYNEQFFGPGTRLTVL.

CDR3 in DNA: TGTGCCTGGGAACAGGGTGCACCCCTCCACTTT. This translates into CAWEQGAPLHF. The chain carries TRBV30 and TRBJ1-6; TRBD1 is a possible D gene (6 bases). V shed 5 bases and J shed 11 bases, with 10 bases lying between them. The germline CDR1 and CDR2 sequences are GTSNPN and SVGIG (reference sequence). There are 11 residues in the CDR3.

CDR3 DNA: TGTGCCAGCAGCGTAGGGGGAGTAAATAATTCACCCCTCCACTTT. Protein product: CASSVGGVNNSPLHF. The chain recombines TRBV9 with TRBJ1-6; unclear D gene. This CDR3 has 15 residues. Germline-derived CDR1 and CDR2 are SGDLS and YYNGEE. V lost 0 bases and J lost 5, with 9 bases in between. Based on the CDR3 plus reference TRBV9 and TRBJ1-6, the full variable domain is DSGVTQTPKHLITATGQRVTLRCSPRSGDLSVYWYQQSLDQGLQFLIQYYNGEERAKGNILERFSAQQFPDLHSELNLSSLELGDSALYFCASSVGGVNNSPLHFGNGTRLTVT.

The chain is built from TRBV5-1 and TRBJ2-5; TRBD1 agrees at 8 bases. After removal of 4 bases from V and 5 bases from J, the junction contained 7 bases not matched to a gene. The CDR3 is 14 amino acids. Germline values: CDR1 SGHRS, CDR2 YFSETQ. DNA of the CDR3: TGCGCCAGCAGCAGGGACCGGGACAGGGAGACCCAGTACTTC. It codes for CASSRDRDRETQYF.

This chain connects TRBV4-2 to TRBJ2-6, with a weak D call TRBD1 (6 bases). The germline V and J ends were trimmed by 1 base and 4 bases, with 11 bases remaining between them. The CDR3 runs 16 residues. The germline V gene has CDR1 LGHNA and CDR2 YNFKEQ. Written as DNA, the CDR3 is TGTGCCAGCAGCCAAGCGACAGGTTCAGGGGCCAACGTCCTGACTTTC. Amino acid sequence: CASSQATGSGANVLTF.

The V and J genes are TRBV6-5 and TRBJ2-7, with TRBD2 identical over 8 bases. The germline CDR1 and CDR2 sequences are MNHEY and SVGAGI. The CDR3 is 14 residues long. V was pared by 6 bases and J by 6 bases, with 10 bases of the junction left unmatched. In DNA form, the CDR3 reads TGTGCCAGCAGCCGGACTAGCTCACTCTCCGAGCAGTACTTC. Protein: CASSRTSSLSEQYF.